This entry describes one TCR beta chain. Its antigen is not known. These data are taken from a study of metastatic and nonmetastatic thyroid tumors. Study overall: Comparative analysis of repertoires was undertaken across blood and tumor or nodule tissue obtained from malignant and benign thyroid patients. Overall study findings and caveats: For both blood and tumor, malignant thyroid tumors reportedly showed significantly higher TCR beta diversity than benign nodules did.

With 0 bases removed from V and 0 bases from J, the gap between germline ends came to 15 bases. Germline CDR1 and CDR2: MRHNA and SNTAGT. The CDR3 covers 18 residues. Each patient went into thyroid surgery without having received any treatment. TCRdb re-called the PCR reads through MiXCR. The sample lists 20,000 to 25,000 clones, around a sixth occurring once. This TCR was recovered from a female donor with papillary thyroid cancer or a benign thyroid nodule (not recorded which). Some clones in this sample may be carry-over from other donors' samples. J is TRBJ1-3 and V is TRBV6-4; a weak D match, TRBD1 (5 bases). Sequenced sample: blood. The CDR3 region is CASSDSKRGMSSGNTIYF. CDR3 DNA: TGTGCCAGCAGTGACTCGAAGAGGGGTATGAGCTCTGGAAACACCATATATTTT.